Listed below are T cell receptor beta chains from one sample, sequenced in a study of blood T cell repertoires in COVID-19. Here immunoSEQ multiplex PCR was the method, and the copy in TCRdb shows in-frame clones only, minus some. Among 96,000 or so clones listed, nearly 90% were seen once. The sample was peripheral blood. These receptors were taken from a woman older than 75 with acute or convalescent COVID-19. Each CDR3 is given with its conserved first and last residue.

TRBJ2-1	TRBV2	CASLVQGWNEQFF
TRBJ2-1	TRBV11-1	CATFGRTYNEQFF
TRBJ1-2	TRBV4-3	CASSQVGAPSYGYTF
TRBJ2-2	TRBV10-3	CAISVARPRDTGELFF
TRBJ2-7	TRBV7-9	CASSYGQGLGEQYF
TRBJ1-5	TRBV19	CASSNGGSYGNQPQHF
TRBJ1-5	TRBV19	CASRGSGTGLNQPQHF
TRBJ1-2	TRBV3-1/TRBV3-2	CASSQDAGSGYTF
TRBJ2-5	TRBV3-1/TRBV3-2	CASSQTVQGQQTQYF
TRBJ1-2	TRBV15	CATSSQDRMGYGYTF
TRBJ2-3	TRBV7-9	CASSLAGLAGGADTQYF
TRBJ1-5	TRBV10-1	CASSEGTGVGSNQPQHF
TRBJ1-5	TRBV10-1	CATQSPRQGGNQPQHF
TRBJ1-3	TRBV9	CASSVTGGASGNTIYF
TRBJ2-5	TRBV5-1	CASSSPTGRSGETQYF
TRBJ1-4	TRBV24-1	CATSDSIIGAEKLFF
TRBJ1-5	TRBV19	CASSIWGTGNQPQHF
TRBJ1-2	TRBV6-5	CASMSPSVGYTF
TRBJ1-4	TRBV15	CATSRDLQGANEKLFF
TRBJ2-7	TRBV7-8	CASSLGSPGQYF
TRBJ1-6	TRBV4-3	CASSQSSGQSSYNSPLHF
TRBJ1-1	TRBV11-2	CASSLRDRVNEAFF
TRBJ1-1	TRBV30	CAWSVLDRAIF
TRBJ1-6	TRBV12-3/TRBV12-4	CASSLLADSPLHF
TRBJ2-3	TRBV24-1	CATSDWDRGTQYF
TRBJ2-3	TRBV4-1	CASTARPGTGDLKYF
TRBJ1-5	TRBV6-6	CASSSPVPTADQPQHF
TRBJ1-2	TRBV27	CASSSTTLRGYGYTF
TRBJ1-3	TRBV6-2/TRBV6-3	CASSYSGQAFSGNTIYF
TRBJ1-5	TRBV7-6	CASSTEKGNQPQHF
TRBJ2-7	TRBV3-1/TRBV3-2	CASSQSAGGYEQYF
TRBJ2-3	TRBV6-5	CASSYLSSTDTQYF
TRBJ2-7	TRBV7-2	CASSLVAGGREQYF
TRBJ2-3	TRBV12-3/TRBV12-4	CASSLVSDTQYF
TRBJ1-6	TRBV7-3	CASSSDRRNSPLHF
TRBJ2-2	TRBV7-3	CASSPSGGAKGELFF
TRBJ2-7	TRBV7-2	CASSLREGDNSYEQYF
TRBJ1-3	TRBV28	CASALRQSTGNTIYF
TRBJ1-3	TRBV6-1	CASSEAPGNRAHTIYF
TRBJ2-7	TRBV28	CASSLGTVNPYEQYF
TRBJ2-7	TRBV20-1	CSASAVTSASYEQYF
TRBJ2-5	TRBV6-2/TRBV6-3	CASSYEPLRETQYF
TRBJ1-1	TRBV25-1	CASKSRDRGEAFF
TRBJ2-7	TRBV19	CARTSGRVYEQYF
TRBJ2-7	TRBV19	CASSMQTSVLTYEQYF
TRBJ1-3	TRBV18	CASSLNPTGPSGNTIYF
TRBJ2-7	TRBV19	CASSTDRGHEQYF
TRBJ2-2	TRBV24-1	CATSRLTREAGELFF
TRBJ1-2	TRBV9	CASSVVDSGTRGYTF
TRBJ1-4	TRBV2	CASSELTGDEKLFF
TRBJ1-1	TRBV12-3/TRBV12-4	CASSLGGEAFF
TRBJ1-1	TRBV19	CASSSQTGMNTEAFF
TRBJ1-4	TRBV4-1	CASSLGELEKLFF
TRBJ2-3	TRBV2	CASSEPGTGTDTQYF
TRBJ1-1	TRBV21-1	CASSSRGSLMVAFF